This T cell receptor (beta chain) was observed in a study of cytomegalovirus exposure and HLA in healthy donors. On this clone: What it binds is not known.

Broader study findings: Later analysis demonstrated an association between a missense DCLRE1C variant and TCR beta V- and J-gene trimming. It was only CMV serostatus that was available as immune exposure information.

Every donor was a healthy person donating bone marrow. This CDR3 region has 17 residues. The J segment lost 5 bases and the V segment lost 3 bases, leaving 10 bases of the junction unmatched. The germline CDR1 and CDR2 sequences are SGHTA and FQGNSA. The PCR employed 60 Vbeta primers together with 13 Jbeta primers. As processed by the authors: A later analysis counted approximately 88 million unique TCR beta chains, some 12 million shared. The protocol was immunoSEQ multiplex PCR, while the TCRdb copy is restricted to in-frame clones and leaves out a portion. The V and J calls and clone size come from that table; D and trimming were worked out from the DNA. Here the sample spans about 72,000 clones, around 80% being singletons.

The receptor's source is a man younger than 35 in good health and CMV-seronegative. V usage is TRBV7-2 and J usage is TRBJ2-2; 9 bases are a match to TRBD1. Sample: PBMCs. CDR3 residues: CASSLIGTGLGTGELFF. CDR3 in DNA: TGTGCCAGCAGCTTGATAGGGACAGGGCTGGGGACCGGGGAGCTGTTTTTT.